The entry below gives a single T cell receptor (beta chain) sequence along with its context. This sample is part of a study of blood T cell repertoires in COVID-19. About the research overall: PBMCs, B-cell-depleted T cells, or T cells were the source of the cDNA or gDNA that made up the material.

Clones were sequenced by immunoSEQ multiplex PCR, and TCRdb holds only the in-frame ones, with some missing. Among around 130,000 clones listed, 70% to 90% were seen once. V shed 7 bases, J shed 7 bases, and the junction held 3 bases outside the gene matches. Germline V gene data show CDR1 as MDHEN and CDR2 as SYDVKM. The CDR3 has 11 residues. The TCR was taken from a man in his 70s with active COVID-19. Input material: peripheral blood. The V call is TRBV28, the J call TRBJ1-2; TRBD1 agrees at 7 bases. The CDR3 here is CASNRGLGYTF. The CDR3, as DNA: TGTGCCAGCAACAGGGGTCTTGGCTACACCTTC.